These 26 T cell receptor beta chains were sequenced from one sample in a study of CD8+ T cells in alopecia areata. Extraction and reverse transcription of RNA yielded cDNA as the sequencing template. Measured with immunoSEQ multiplex PCR; TCRdb has only the in-frame clones, and not every one. The data hold 250,000 or so clones, with under 70% observed a single time. This specimen consisted of CD4+ T cells sorted from blood, obtained at week 0. All receptors derive from a human donor with alopecia areata.

The chain is built from TRBV6-5 and TRBJ2-2, with 9 bases fitting TRBD1. Germline lookup yields CDR1 MNHEY and CDR2 SVGAGI. Losses at the gene ends were 5 bases for V and 6 bases for J; bases not matched to a gene: 4. The CDR3 runs 14 residues. CDR3 sequence (DNA): TGTGCCAGCAGTCCCGGGACAGGGTCCGGGGAGCTGTTTTTT. This codes for CASSPGTGSGELFF.

This chain connects TRBV2 to TRBJ2-5; D is ambiguous. The CDR3 covers 13 residues. CDR1 and CDR2 (germline): SNHLY, FYNNEI. Trimming took 4 bases from V and 1 from J, leaving 7 bases between them. The chain's CDR3 is CASSVIPQETQYF. In DNA form, the CDR3 reads TGTGCCAGCAGTGTGATACCCCAAGAGACCCAGTACTTC.

This clone was recorded only once. This chain joins TRBV29-1 and TRBJ1-2, with a tentative D call TRBD1 (5 bases). The germline gives CDR1 SQVTM, CDR2 ANQGSEA. V lost 7 bases and J lost 6, with 12 bases in between. The CDR3 is 11 amino acids. The CDR3 is CSAGGADGYTF. The CDR3 coding sequence is TGCAGCGCAGGAGGGGCGGATGGCTACACCTTC. Full variable domain (remainder filled in from reference TRBV29-1 and TRBJ1-2): SAVISQKPSRDICQRGTSLTIQCQVDSQVTMMFWYRQQPGQSLTLIATANQGSEATYESGFVIDKFPISRPNLTFSTLTVSNMSPEDSSIYLCSAGGADGYTFGSGTRLTVV.

The CDR3 region is CASRPTGMRQPQHF. CDR3 DNA sequence: TGTGCCAGCAGGCCAACAGGGATGCGTCAGCCCCAGCATTTT. The V gene is TRBV2, the J gene TRBJ1-5; TRBD1 might be the D (6 bases). V shed 6 bases and J shed 6 bases, with 15 bases lying between them. The CDR3 runs to 14 residues. CDR1 is SNHLY, CDR2 FYNNEI, per germline.

This chain joins TRBV6-5 and TRBJ1-5, with a possible D match to TRBD1 (6 bases). Between the trimmed V and J ends, which lost 2 bases and 6 bases, there was a span of 8 bases. There are 13 residues in the CDR3. CDR1 MNHEY and CDR2 SVGAGI come from the germline V gene. The CDR3 bases are TGTGCCAGCAGTTACGCCAGGGGTCAGCCCCAGCATTTT. Translation gives CASSYARGQPQHF.

This chain links TRBV20-1 with TRBJ2-5; D is uncertain. Germline CDR1 reads DFQATT; CDR2 reads SNEGSKA (reference sequence). The CDR3 extends over 11 amino acids. Trimming took 1 base from V and 5 from J, leaving 5 bases between them. The CDR3 reads CSARVKETQYF. CDR3 nucleotide sequence: TGCAGTGCTAGAGTCAAGGAGACCCAGTACTTC.

V is TRBV4-1 and J is TRBJ2-2; D is uncertain. The CDR3 totals 12 residues. Per germline, CDR1 MGHRA and CDR2 YSYEKL. Trimming removed 4 bases from V and 6 bases from J, with 6 bases in between. The CDR3 bases are TGCGCCAGCAGCCCAACTTCCGGGGAGCTGTTTTTT. As protein: CASSPTSGELFF.

The chain recombines TRBV6-5 with TRBJ2-3; D remains ambiguous. CDR1 is MNHEY, CDR2 SVGAGI, per germline. CDR3 length: 15 amino acids. The V end lost 6 bases, the J end lost 2 bases, and 15 bases lay between the germline ends. The CDR3 coding sequence is TGTGCCAGCAGCCAGCAGCAGGTGTCCACAGATACGCAGTATTTT. Protein sequence: CASSQQQVSTDTQYF.

The chain combines TRBV27 with TRBJ1-6, with 9 bases matching TRBD1. CDR3 length equals 14 residues. Unmatched junction bases numbered 5, after V lost 4 bases and J lost 10 bases. Germline V gene lookup returns CDR1 MNHEY and CDR2 SMNVEV (reference sequence). CDR3 sequence reads: CASSWDRVGSPLHF. The CDR3 region has the DNA TGTGCCAGCAGTTGGGACAGGGTTGGCTCACCCCTCCACTTT.

This clone was observed a handful of times. Other DNA sequences within the sample encode an identical CDR3. The V call is TRBV25-1, the J call TRBJ1-1, with D hard to call. CDR3 length equals 12 residues. Germline V gene data show CDR1 as MGHDK and CDR2 as SYGVNS. Deletions cut 3 bases from V and 0 bases from J, with 2 bases between. CDR3 DNA: TGTGCCAGCAGTGAGTTGAACACTGAAGCTTTCTTT. This sequence encodes CASSELNTEAFF.

The chain has TRBV9 and TRBJ1-4; the D gene is possibly TRBD1 (5 bases). Trimming cost V 0 bases and J 3 bases, with 9 bases left between them. Germline lookup yields CDR1 SGDLS and CDR2 YYNGEE. This CDR3 is 15 amino acids long. The CDR3 here is CASSVDQGPNEKLFF. DNA for the CDR3: TGTGCCAGCAGCGTAGATCAGGGCCCTAATGAAAAACTGTTTTTT.

The V call is TRBV30, the J call TRBJ2-2, with TRBD1 identical over 10 bases. In germline, CDR1 is GTSNPN, CDR2 SVGIG (reference sequence). This CDR3 spans 13 amino acids. V was pared by 5 bases and J by 5 bases, with 2 bases of the junction left unmatched. This chain's CDR3 is CAWGTGVTGELFF. The CDR3 nucleotides are TGTGCCTGGGGGACAGGGGTTACCGGGGAGCTGTTTTTT.

This chain joins TRBV30 and TRBJ2-7; 7 nucleotides match TRBD2. The ends lost 3 bases at V and 2 bases at J; junction bases unmatched: 10. There are 15 residues in the CDR3. Germline assignment: CDR1 GTSNPN and CDR2 SVGIG (reference sequence). CDR3 nucleotides: TGTGCCTGGAGAGGTTGGCGGGGGAAAACCTACGAGCAGTACTTC. Translation gives CAWRGWRGKTYEQYF.

The rearrangement uses TRBV29-1 and TRBJ1-6, with 7 bases that match TRBD1. This CDR3 has 13 residues. Trimming at V came to 4 bases and at J to 7 bases, leaving 4 bases not matched to a gene. The germline gives CDR1 SQVTM, CDR2 ANQGSEA. The CDR3 DNA reads as TGCAGCGTTGTCGAGGGGGCAAATTCACCCCTCCACTTT. It yields the protein CSVVEGANSPLHF.

V and J are TRBV5-1 and TRBJ2-7; TRBD1 aligns across 9 bases. Germline CDR1 SGHRS, CDR2 YFSETQ. With 3 bases clipped from V and 6 bases from J, the junction kept 7 bases outside the gene matches. This CDR3 spans 14 amino acids. The CDR3 nucleotides are TGCGCCAGCAGCTCCGGGACAGGGACCGGCGAGCAGTACTTC. Its protein is CASSSGTGTGEQYF.

This clone was observed a handful of times. The rearrangement links TRBV5-6 to TRBJ1-2; 7 bases are a match to TRBD1. Germline values: CDR1 SGHDT, CDR2 YYEEEE. The CDR3 length is 14 residues. With V trimmed by 0 bases and J by 3 bases, 2 bases remained unmatched. CDR3: CASSLADRDYGYTF. The CDR3 coding sequence is TGTGCCAGCAGCTTGGCCGACAGGGACTATGGCTACACCTTC.

For the CDR3, the DNA is TGTGCCAGCAGTGAAGGGACTTCAGATACGCAGTATTTT. Its protein product is CASSEGTSDTQYF. V gene TRBV2 combines with J gene TRBJ2-3, with D possibly being TRBD2 (5 bases). The ends were cut back, 1 base at V and 4 bases at J, with 6 bases in the middle. The CDR3 totals 13 residues. The germline V gene has CDR1 SNHLY and CDR2 FYNNEI.

V and J are TRBV29-1 and TRBJ2-7; 10 bases match TRBD1. Unmatched junction bases numbered 2, after V lost 0 bases and J lost 3 bases. The germline V gene has CDR1 SQVTM and CDR2 ANQGSEA. The CDR3 extends over 14 amino acids. CDR3 bases: TGCAGCGTTGAAGAGGGGACAGGGGTCTACGAGCAGTACTTC. Translation: CSVEEGTGVYEQYF.

In this sample, this clone turned up many times. The J gene is TRBJ2-1, the V gene TRBV27; D is perhaps TRBD1 (6 bases). Germline values: CDR1 MNHEY, CDR2 SMNVEV (reference sequence). The V end was cut by 6 bases, the J end by 0 bases, with 18 bases between. This CDR3 is 17 amino acids long. CDR3 bases: TGTGCCAGCAGATCACCAGGGGTCCGAAGCTCCTACAATGAGCAGTTCTTC. Translating gives CASRSPGVRSSYNEQFF.

CDR3 in DNA: TGTGCCAGCAGTGCGGGGGGGCGGGCAGATACGCAGTATTTT. Its protein is CASSAGGRADTQYF. V is TRBV6-5 and J is TRBJ2-3, with 9 positions matching TRBD2. The CDR3 consists of 14 residues. Germline CDR1 is MNHEY and CDR2 is SVGAGI. Trimming removed 5 bases from V and 4 bases from J; junction bases left unmatched: 4.

This clone was counted a few times. This chain connects TRBV6-6 to TRBJ1-1; no clear D gene. Germline V gene lookup returns CDR1 MNHNY and CDR2 SVGAGI (reference sequence). The V end was cut by 4 bases, the J end by 10 bases, with 13 bases between. This CDR3 contains 12 residues. CDR3 sequence (DNA): TGTGCCAGCAGTTCCCTCGGGGAGGGAGCTTTCTTT. It encodes CASSSLGEGAFF.

V and J are TRBV4-1 and TRBJ2-6, with a weak D call TRBD1 (5 bases). The length of the CDR3 is 16 residues. CDR1 and CDR2 (germline): MGHRA, YSYEKL. Trimming shortened V by 5 bases and J by 0 bases, and 11 bases separated the two germline ends. This chain's CDR3 is CASSTQGFSGANVLTF. As DNA, the CDR3 is TGCGCCAGCAGCACCCAGGGATTCTCTGGGGCCAACGTCCTGACTTTC.

The chain has TRBV9 and TRBJ2-5, with 8 bases lining up with TRBD2. The CDR3 spans 16 residues. Germline CDR1 is SGDLS and CDR2 is YYNGEE. Trimming took 3 bases from V and 1 from J; bases not matched to a gene: 8. The CDR3 nucleotides are TGTGCCAGCAGCGAGATCCCGGCGGGGGGCCAAGAGACCCAGTACTTC. This encodes CASSEIPAGGQETQYF.

This clone was recorded a few times. The chain is built from TRBV30 and TRBJ2-6; D is unclear. The CDR3 has 15 amino acids. Germline loops: CDR1 GTSNPN, CDR2 SVGIG (reference sequence). Trimming cost V 1 base and J 0 bases, with 7 bases left between them. The CDR3 region is CAWSGRLSGANVLTF. The CDR3, as DNA: TGTGCCTGGAGTGGGCGCCTCTCTGGGGCCAACGTCCTGACTTTC.

The genes are TRBV7-9 and TRBJ2-1, with 11 bases matching TRBD2. V lost 5 bases, J lost 2 bases, and 2 bases stayed unmatched. Germline CDR1 SEHNR, CDR2 FQNEAQ (reference sequence). The CDR3 runs 15 residues. The CDR3 protein is CASSLSGGAYNEQFF. DNA for the CDR3: TGTGCCAGCAGCCTTAGCGGGGGGGCCTACAATGAGCAGTTCTTC. The variable domain in full, completed from reference TRBV7-9 and TRBJ2-1, reads DTGVSQNPRHKITKRGQNVTFRCDPISEHNRLYWYRQTLGQGPEFLTYFQNEAQLEKSRLLSDRFSAERPKGSFSTLEIQRTEQGDSAMYLCASSLSGGAYNEQFFGPGTRLTVL.

In its sample, this clone was seen a few times. The chain carries TRBV6-1 and TRBJ1-5; D might be TRBD1 (5 bases). The V end lost 3 bases, the J end lost 9 bases, and 12 bases lay between the germline ends. Germline CDR1 and CDR2: MNHNS and SASEGT. CDR3 size: 13 residues. The CDR3 loop is CASSEGPGRPQHF. The CDR3 DNA reads as TGTGCCAGCAGTGAGGGTCCAGGGCGGCCCCAGCATTTT.